One sample yielded the 17 T cell receptor beta chains listed below, sequenced in a study of Tregs in tolerant kidney transplant recipients. Only in-frame clones appear in the TCRdb table, and some are missing; sequencing was by immunoSEQ multiplex PCR. This table has about 100,000 clones, about 90% appearing once. The source was CD4+ T cells from blood, collected before the transplant. Source of these receptors: a human donor who received a combined kidney and bone marrow transplant.

This clone was found a few times. The genes are TRBV2 and TRBJ2-7; tentative D call: TRBD1 (5 bases). Germline V CDR1 and CDR2: SNHLY, FYNNEI. V was clipped by 6 bases and J by 6 bases, with 9 bases between them. CDR3 length equals 11 residues. CDR3 DNA sequence: TGTGCCAGCAGCAGGGCAGGCGAGCAGTACTTC. Amino acids: CASSRAGEQYF.

This chain connects TRBV7-2 to TRBJ1-2, with D tentatively TRBD1 (5 bases). Germline V gene data show CDR1 as SGHTA and CDR2 as FQGNSA. V lost 2 bases to trimming and J lost 1 base, with 11 bases between them. The CDR3 runs to 15 residues. DNA of the CDR3: TGTGCCAGCAGCTTATCGCCGGGGGTTAACTATGGCTACACCTTC. The encoded protein is CASSLSPGVNYGYTF.

This rearrangement joins TRBV2 to TRBJ2-7; 12 nucleotides match TRBD2. The junction had 4 bases not matched to a gene; V was cut back by 7 bases and J by 3 bases. The CDR3 loop spans 14 amino acids. The germline V gene encodes CDR1 SNHLY and CDR2 FYNNEI. The CDR3 region is CASIELAGGYEQYF. CDR3 nucleotides: TGTGCCAGCATCGAACTAGCGGGGGGCTACGAGCAGTACTTC.

The rearrangement joins TRBV18 to TRBJ2-1; 8 nucleotides align to TRBD2. CDR3 size: 19 residues. V was pared by 0 bases and J by 5 bases, with 15 bases of the junction left unmatched. Germline values: CDR1 KGHSH, CDR2 LQKENI. DNA for the CDR3: TGTGCCAGCTCACCACCCCTGAGCTTTGCCCGGGGGGGCCACAATGAGCAGTTCTTC. This encodes CASSPPLSFARGGHNEQFF.

The chain employs TRBV14 and TRBJ1-2, with D possibly being TRBD1 (5 bases). This CDR3 contains 12 residues. V dropped 1 base and J dropped 8 bases, with 8 bases sitting between them. Germline loops: CDR1 SGHDN, CDR2 FVKESK. This chain's CDR3 is CASSQGKGGYTF. DNA for the CDR3: TGTGCCAGCAGCCAAGGGAAGGGGGGCTACACCTTC.

The CDR3 region is CARSSQREGSVACTDTQYF. The CDR3 DNA reads TGTGCCAGAAGCTCCCAGCGGGAGGGTTCTGTAGCTTGCACAGATACGCAGTATTTT. The chain employs TRBV5-3 and TRBJ2-3, with 10 bases lining up with TRBD2. TRBV5-3 has ORF status, its function being uncertain. V dropped 3 bases and J dropped 1; count of bases not matched to a gene: 14. The CDR3 extends over 19 amino acids.

V is TRBV27 and J is TRBJ2-7; weak D call: TRBD1 (7 bases). The CDR3 is 15 amino acids. CDR1 is MNHEY and CDR2 is SMNVEV in the germline V gene (reference sequence). The V end lost 6 bases, the J end lost 4 bases, and 19 bases lay between the germline ends. The CDR3 DNA is TGTGCCAGCAGATCCCGGGACCAGGGGGGTTACGAGCAGTACTTC. Amino acid sequence: CASRSRDQGGYEQYF.

This rearrangement joins TRBV5-5 to TRBJ1-2, with 7 bases fitting TRBD1. V lost 1 base to trimming and J lost 6 bases; unmatched junction nucleotides: 3. The CDR3 contains 13 residues. Germline V lookup: CDR1 SGHKS, CDR2 YYEKEE (reference sequence). CDR3 protein: CASSLRRGDGYTF. DNA for the CDR3: TGTGCCAGCAGCTTGCGCAGGGGGGATGGCTACACCTTC.

This chain connects TRBV7-9 to TRBJ2-5; possibly TRBD2 for D (5 bases). The CDR3 has 15 amino acids. V was shortened by 5 bases and J by 1 base, with 14 bases between the two germline ends. CDR1 and CDR2 (germline): SEHNR, FQNEAQ (reference sequence). Here the CDR3 DNA reads TGTGCCAGCAGCACCCCTGGACTCCCCCAAGAGACCCAGTACTTC. The encoded protein is CASSTPGLPQETQYF.

J is TRBJ1-1 and V is TRBV2; D not resolved. Germline assignment: CDR1 SNHLY and CDR2 FYNNEI. V was trimmed by 0 bases and J by 8 bases, leaving 13 bases between them. The CDR3 consists of 14 residues. The CDR3 sequence: CASSEAAHSVEAFF. The CDR3, as DNA: TGTGCCAGCAGTGAAGCCGCCCACTCGGTGGAAGCTTTCTTT.

V is TRBV30 and J is TRBJ1-5, with no clear D. CDR1 is GTSNPN, CDR2 SVGIG, per germline (reference sequence). V gave up 3 bases and J gave up 1 base, with 10 bases separating them. This CDR3 spans 14 amino acids. CDR3: CAWSAGLSNQPQHF. For the CDR3, the DNA is TGTGCCTGGAGCGCGGGCTTAAGCAATCAGCCCCAGCATTTT.

The chain couples TRBV6-1 to TRBJ2-4, with 8 bases fitting TRBD2. From germline, CDR1 is MNHNS and CDR2 SASEGT. This CDR3 contains 16 residues. Trimming at V came to 3 bases and at J to 9 bases, leaving 13 bases not matched to a gene. The CDR3 DNA follows: TGTGCCAGCAGTGAGATCCTCGGGGGGGCCTATGTCATTCAGTACTTC. This codes for CASSEILGGAYVIQYF.

This clone appeared once. V gene TRBV14 combines with J gene TRBJ1-2; 7 bases align to TRBD1. Trimming took 3 bases from V and 5 from J; bases not matched to a gene: 9. The CDR3 sequence is 15 residues long. Germline CDR1 is SGHDN and CDR2 is FVKESK. For the CDR3, the DNA is TGTGCCAGCAGCCATGACCGGACAGGCCGATATGGCTACACCTTC. This sequence encodes CASSHDRTGRYGYTF.

The CDR3 DNA reads as TGCGCCAGCAGCTCGGGACTAGCGGGAGGGGGGAGTGAGCAGTTCTTC. Amino acid sequence: CASSSGLAGGGSEQFF. The chain is built from TRBV5-1 and TRBJ2-1; 16 positions agree with TRBD2. The CDR3 contains 16 residues. Germline assignment: CDR1 SGHRS and CDR2 YFSETQ. The V segment lost 3 bases and the J segment 9 bases; nucleotides outside the gene matches: 6.

J is TRBJ1-4 and V is TRBV5-1; D is perhaps TRBD1 (5 bases). V was trimmed by 0 bases and J by 5 bases, leaving 11 bases between them. The germline gives CDR1 SGHRS, CDR2 YFSETQ. The CDR3 has 15 amino acids. CDR3 loop: CASSLGPGINEKLFF. The CDR3 DNA reads as TGCGCCAGCAGCTTGGGACCAGGGATAAATGAAAAACTGTTTTTT. Looking up the rest from reference TRBV5-1 and TRBJ1-4 gives the full variable domain: KAGVTQTPRYLIKTRGQQVTLSCSPISGHRSVSWYQQTPGQGLQFLFEYFSETQRNKGNFPGRFSGRQFSNSRSEMNVSTLELGDSALYLCASSLGPGINEKLFFGSGTQLSVL.

The V and J genes are TRBV5-4 and TRBJ2-3; 7 bases agree with TRBD2. With 4 bases clipped from V and 6 bases from J, the junction kept 5 bases outside the gene matches. Per the germline V gene, CDR1 is SGHNT and CDR2 is YYREEE (reference sequence). The CDR3 has 13 amino acids. The DNA for the CDR3 is TGTGCCAGCAGCCGGGGGGACGGTGATACGCAGTATTTT. It is translated as CASSRGDGDTQYF.

This clone occurred a few times. The chain links TRBV6-4 to TRBJ1-2; D perhaps matches TRBD1 (5 bases). Between the trimmed V and J ends, which lost 8 bases and 4 bases, there was a span of 14 bases. Looked up from germline, CDR1 is MRHNA and CDR2 is SNTAGT. This CDR3 is built from 13 residues. The CDR3 region is CASRQGFSYGYTF. The CDR3 region has the DNA TGTGCCAGCCGTCAGGGATTCTCCTATGGCTACACCTTC.